The present T cell receptor (beta chain) was sequenced within a study of blood T cell repertoires in COVID-19. Overall study: The United States, Italy and Spain were the sources of the acute and convalescent COVID-19 samples. Nucleic acid was either cDNA or gDNA, and it came from T cells, B-cell-depleted T cells, or PBMCs.

This clone was seen only once. The CDR3 consists of 15 residues. Germline V gives CDR1 SGHTA, CDR2 FQGNSA. J gave up 7 bases and V 2 bases, and 6 bases lay outside the gene matches. In the study's own analysis: Amplification with reference gene primers provided the estimates of nucleated cell counts. TCRdb's table, derived via immunoSEQ multiplex PCR, lists solely in-frame clones and lacks some. V, J and clone size were drawn from that table, and D and trimming were deduced from the DNA. The sample includes some 190,000 clones, approximately 83% of them seen just once. The sample taken for sequencing was peripheral blood. The chain combines TRBV7-2 with TRBJ1-4; 8 bases fit TRBD1. This TCR was recovered from a man aged 55 to 70 with acute or convalescent COVID-19. Written as DNA, the CDR3 is TGTGCCAGCAGCTTAAGGACAGGGAAGGGTGAAAAACTGTTTTTT. The encoded protein is CASSLRTGKGEKLFF.